These 14 T cell receptor beta chains came from one sample sequenced in a study of blood T cell repertoires in COVID-19. Data came from immunoSEQ multiplex PCR; TCRdb stores just in-frame clones and leaves some out. The sample has roughly 150,000 clones, around 82% seen once. Sequences were obtained from peripheral blood. The receptors stem from a woman aged 70-85 years who had recovered from COVID-19.

CDR3 sequence reads: CASSKTVSYEQYF. The DNA for the CDR3 is TGTGCCAGCAGCAAAACTGTTTCCTACGAGCAGTACTTC. The chain recombines TRBV21-1 with TRBJ2-7; no check of the table's D call, TRBD2, against the DNA was made. TRBV21-1 counts as a pseudogene. The CDR3 length is 13 residues.

This clone showed up just a few times. This rearrangement joins TRBV18 to TRBJ1-1; no clear D gene. The ends were cut back, 5 bases at V and 1 base at J, with 11 bases in the middle. CDR3 length: 14 residues. Germline values: CDR1 KGHSH, CDR2 LQKENI. The CDR3 is CASSTGPGNTEAFF. The CDR3 nucleotides are TGTGCCAGCTCAACGGGTCCGGGGAACACTGAAGCTTTCTTT.

Written as DNA, the CDR3 is TGCGCCAGCAGCCAAGATGGGCCCGGCAGGGTCGGTACTAATGAAAAACTGTTTTTT. Amino acid sequence: CASSQDGPGRVGTNEKLFF. The chain is built from TRBV4-1 and TRBJ1-4; D may be TRBD1 (5 bases). The V and J ends lost 0 bases and 2 bases respectively, with 19 bases between them. Germline assignment: CDR1 MGHRA and CDR2 YSYEKL. The CDR3 runs 19 residues.

This chain connects TRBV11-2 to TRBJ2-5; D is perhaps TRBD2 (7 bases). CDR1 and CDR2 (germline): SGHAT, FQNNGV. V gave up 3 bases and J gave up 4 bases, with 12 bases separating them. There are 14 residues in the CDR3. CDR3 protein: CASSLGGLVETQYF. CDR3 DNA: TGTGCCAGCAGCTTGGGGGGGCTGGTAGAGACCCAGTACTTC. Combining the CDR3 with reference TRBV11-2 and TRBJ2-5 gives the whole variable domain EAGVAQSPRYKIIEKRQSVAFWCNPISGHATLYWYQQILGQGPKLLIQFQNNGVVDDSQLPKDRFSAERLKGVDSTLKIQPAKLEDSAVYLCASSLGGLVETQYFGPGTRLLVL.

This clone was counted once. V usage is TRBV2 and J usage is TRBJ1-2; the D gene is possibly TRBD1 (6 bases). Germline CDR1 and CDR2: SNHLY and FYNNEI. The length of the CDR3 is 13 residues. V was clipped by 6 bases and J by 0 bases, with 8 bases between them. CDR3 residues: CASSGQPNYGYTF. In DNA form, the CDR3 reads TGTGCCAGCAGCGGACAGCCTAACTATGGCTACACCTTC.

The V call is TRBV3-1 (or the pseudogene TRBV3-2), the J call TRBJ1-1, with 7 bases identical to TRBD1. Germline lookup yields CDR1 LGHDT and CDR2 YNNKEL (reference sequence). The trim removed 4 bases at V and 10 bases at J, leaving 9 bases unmatched. The CDR3 covers 13 residues. For the CDR3, the DNA is TGTGCCAGCAGCCCGGCCGGGACAGATGGAGCTTTCTTT. It yields the protein CASSPAGTDGAFF.

The gene calls are TRBV7-2 and TRBJ1-6; the match to TRBD1 covers 8 bases. In germline, CDR1 is SGHTA, CDR2 FQGNSA. The ends lost 1 base at V and 9 bases at J; junction bases unmatched: 11. This CDR3 is built from 17 residues. CDR3 region: CASSLVGTGIQPSPLHF. In DNA, the CDR3 is TGTGCCAGCAGCTTAGTTGGGACAGGAATCCAGCCTTCACCCCTCCACTTT.

The V gene is TRBV10-3, the J gene TRBJ1-4; TRBD1 aligns across 11 bases. CDR3 length equals 14 residues. Germline CDR1 ENHRY, CDR2 SYGVKD. After removal of 4 bases from V and 5 bases from J, the junction contained 0 bases not matched to a gene. CDR3 DNA: TGTGCCATCAGTGGGGACAGGGGGAATGAAAAACTGTTTTTT. The encoded protein is CAISGDRGNEKLFF.

This clone came up a few times. V usage is TRBV6-2 or TRBV6-3 and J usage is TRBJ1-1; 9 bases agree with TRBD1. CDR3 size: 16 residues. Germline V gene lookup returns CDR1 MNHEY and CDR2 SVGEGT. J was trimmed by 4 bases and V by 5 bases; bases with no gene match: 11. In DNA, the CDR3 is TGTGCCAGCAGTCCACGGGACAGGGCCCAGGGCACTGAAGCTTTCTTT. It translates to CASSPRDRAQGTEAFF.

This sequence joins TRBV7-3 and TRBJ2-2, with 7 bases that match TRBD2. This CDR3 is 16 amino acids long. After removal of 3 bases from V and 4 bases from J, the junction contained 8 bases not matched to a gene. CDR1 SGHTA and CDR2 FQGTGA come from the germline V gene. CDR3 sequence: CASSLGGSRGTGELFF. The CDR3 DNA follows: TGTGCCAGCAGCTTGGGGGGGAGTCGAGGCACCGGGGAGCTGTTTTTT.

The rearrangement uses TRBV29-1 and TRBJ2-1; 9 nucleotides line up with TRBD2. Germline CDR1 and CDR2: SQVTM and ANQGSEA. This CDR3 is 11 amino acids long. With V trimmed by 6 bases and J by 11 bases, 5 bases remained unmatched. This chain's CDR3 is CSVLAGPQQFF. The CDR3 region has the DNA TGCAGCGTACTAGCGGGTCCTCAGCAGTTCTTC.

The J gene is TRBJ2-1, the V gene TRBV19, with TRBD2 identical over 14 bases. From germline, CDR1 is LNHDA and CDR2 SQIVND (reference sequence). The J segment lost 10 bases and the V segment lost 10 bases, leaving 9 bases of the junction unmatched. The CDR3 is 14 residues long. In DNA, the CDR3 is TGTGCCACCAAGACTAGCGGGGGGGCCGGGGAGCAGTTCTTC. Protein product: CATKTSGGAGEQFF.

This chain links TRBV9 with TRBJ2-3; 12 bases line up with TRBD2. The J segment lost 5 bases and the V segment lost 4 bases, leaving 8 bases of the junction unmatched. Per germline, CDR1 SGDLS and CDR2 YYNGEE. This CDR3 comprises 16 residues. The CDR3 loop reads CASSTLAGGPGDTQYF. The CDR3, as DNA: TGTGCCAGCAGCACCCTAGCGGGAGGGCCCGGAGATACGCAGTATTTT.

The J gene is TRBJ1-2, the V gene TRBV27; the match to TRBD1 covers 9 bases. The V and J ends lost 5 bases and 8 bases, in that order; junction bases with no gene match: 9. The CDR3 covers 14 residues. Looked up from germline, CDR1 is MNHEY and CDR2 is SMNVEV (reference sequence). The CDR3 bases are TGTGCCAGCAGTATCGGGACAGGGAGGGGCGGCTACACCTTC. Its protein is CASSIGTGRGGYTF.